Included here is one T cell receptor beta chain sequence, with context. Its matching antigen is unknown. This sample is drawn from a study of T cells expressing NK-cell markers. Study-level information: Seven donors tested HCMV-seropositive and one tested seronegative among the eight sequenced. Findings and limits, study-wide: There were a few donors in whom these clonotypes also led the CD3+CD56-NKG2C+ fraction.

TCRdb re-called the 5' RACE reads; one entry per CDR3 protein, DNA not given. This sample's clone table lists a few hundred thousand distinct CDR3 sequences. Sequencing was performed on blood T cells: a sorted CD56 or NKG2C T cell subset, CD4+ or CD8+ T cells, or bulk PBMC T cells (not recorded which). The receptor's source is a man aged 18-70 years in good health.

The chain's CDR3 is CSASPAAGVQGDTQYF. The chain carries TRBV20-1 and TRBJ2-3; TCRdb returns TRBD2, unconfirmable since there is no DNA. The CDR3 totals 16 residues. Germline CDR1 and CDR2: DFQATT and SNEGSKA (reference sequence).